This is a list of T cell receptor beta chains from one sample in a study of OX40 agonist ivuxolimab in advanced cancers. Data came from immunoSEQ multiplex PCR; TCRdb stores just in-frame clones and leaves some out. The sample has about 130,000 clones, about nine tenths seen once. The material was CD4+ or CD8+ T cells sorted from blood, obtained in a trial of the OX40 agonist ivuxolimab. These receptors were taken from an adult with an advanced solid tumor such as melanoma, head and neck, liver or kidney cancer. Each CDR3 is given with its conserved first and last residue. Fields, in order: D gene, V gene, clone size, J gene, CDR3 DNA, CDR3 protein. D genes are given only for firm matches. Clone size is shown for a subset of rows, as once, few, many or a class of expanded clone.

.,TRBV15,once,TRBJ2-5,TGTGCCACCAGCAGATCCAAGGGGGGCGGGGAGACCCAGTACTTC,CATSRSKGGGETQYF
.,TRBV19,.,TRBJ1-1,TGTGCCAGTAGTATAGTGCAAGACACTGAAGCTTTCTTT,CASSIVQDTEAFF
.,TRBV5-8,.,TRBJ1-4,TGTGCCAGCAGCCTGACCGGGGGGGCTGAGAAACTGTTTTTT,CASSLTGGAEKLFF
.,TRBV7-2,.,TRBJ1-5,TGTGCCAGCAACCCCCTCGCGGGGGGCAATCAGCCCCAGCATTTT,CASNPLAGGNQPQHF
TRBD1,TRBV19,once,TRBJ2-1,TGTGCCAGTAGTACTGGACAGGGGAAGCAGTTCTTC,CASSTGQGKQFF
.,TRBV4-3,.,TRBJ2-1,TGCGCCAGCAGCCAAGGCCCAGTGCCAAGCTCCTACAATGAGCAGTTCTTC,CASSQGPVPSSYNEQFF
.,TRBV15,.,TRBJ1-1,TGTGCCACCAGCAGAGAAAATTTGAACACTGAAGCTTTCTTT,CATSRENLNTEAFF
TRBD2,TRBV9,.,TRBJ2-1,TGTGCCAGCAGCGTAGCCGGACTAGCGGGAGGTTGGAATGAGCAGTTCTTC,CASSVAGLAGGWNEQFF
TRBD2,TRBV5-1,.,TRBJ2-5,TGCGCCAGCAGAACTAGCGGTATACAACAAGAGACCCAGTACTTC,CASRTSGIQQETQYF
TRBD2,TRBV28,once,TRBJ2-5,TGTGCCAGCAGACCACCCCTAGCGGGAGGGCGAGAGACCCAGTACTTC,CASRPPLAGGRETQYF
TRBD2,TRBV7-9,few,TRBJ2-2,TGTGCCAGCGGACGACTAGCGGGAGATGTCGGGGAGCTGTTTTTT,CASGRLAGDVGELFF
.,TRBV19,.,TRBJ2-1,TGTGCCAGTAGTCCCACCGCGGATTCCTACAATGAGCAGTTCTTC,CASSPTADSYNEQFF
TRBD2,TRBV5-1,once,TRBJ2-7,TGCGCCAGCAGCTTGTCGGGACTAGCGGCCTACGAGCAGTACTTC,CASSLSGLAAYEQYF
.,TRBV30,.,TRBJ1-2,TGTGCCTGGGCTGTTCTCTATGGCTACACCTTC,CAWAVLYGYTF
.,TRBV19,.,TRBJ1-5,TGTGCCAGTACCATAGGGGGGGGCAATCAGCCCCAGCATTTT,CASTIGGGNQPQHF
.,TRBV5-1,.,TRBJ1-6,TGCGCCAGCAGCTCCGGGACAACCTATAATTCACCCCTCCACTTT,CASSSGTTYNSPLHF
.,TRBV25-1,.,TRBJ1-5,TGTGCCAGCAGTGAAAACAGCGGGGGTCAGCCCCAGCATTTT,CASSENSGGQPQHF